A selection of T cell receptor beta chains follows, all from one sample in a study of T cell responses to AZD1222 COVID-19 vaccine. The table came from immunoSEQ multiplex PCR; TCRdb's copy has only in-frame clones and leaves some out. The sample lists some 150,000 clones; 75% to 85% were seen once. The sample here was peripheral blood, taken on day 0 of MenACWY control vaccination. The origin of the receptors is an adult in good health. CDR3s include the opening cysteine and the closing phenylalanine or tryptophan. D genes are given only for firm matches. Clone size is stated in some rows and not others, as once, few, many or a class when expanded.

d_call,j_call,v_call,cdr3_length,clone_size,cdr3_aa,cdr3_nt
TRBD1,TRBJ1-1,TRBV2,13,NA,CASSGQGPTEAFF,TGTGCCAGCAGCGGACAGGGACCCACTGAAGCTTTCTTT
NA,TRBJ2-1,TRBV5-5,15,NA,CASSLRVTPYNEQFF,TGTGCCAGCAGCTTGAGGGTTACTCCCTACAATGAGCAGTTCTTC
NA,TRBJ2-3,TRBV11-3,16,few,CASSPSRGSYTDTQYF,TGTGCCAGCAGCCCTAGTAGGGGTTCCTACACAGATACGCAGTATTTT
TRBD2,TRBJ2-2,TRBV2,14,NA,CASSNTRLARELFF,TGTGCCAGCAGTAACACCCGACTAGCACGGGAGCTGTTTTTT
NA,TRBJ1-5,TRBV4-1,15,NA,CASSTQSYSNQPQHF,TGCGCCAGCAGCACTCAGTCCTATAGCAATCAGCCCCAGCATTTT
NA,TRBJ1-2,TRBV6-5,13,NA,CASRTDSYYGYTF,TGTGCCAGCAGAACGGACAGCTACTATGGCTACACCTTC
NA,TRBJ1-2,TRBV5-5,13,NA,CASSLEQGRGYTF,TGTGCCAGCAGCTTAGAACAGGGAAGAGGCTACACCTTC
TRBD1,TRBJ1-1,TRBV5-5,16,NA,CASSWAGGTLDTEAFF,TGTGCCAGCAGCTGGGCAGGGGGGACCCTGGATACTGAAGCTTTCTTT
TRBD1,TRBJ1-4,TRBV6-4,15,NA,CASVPQGAANEKLFF,TGTGCCAGCGTACCACAGGGGGCGGCTAATGAAAAACTGTTTTTT
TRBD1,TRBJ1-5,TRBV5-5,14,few,CASRAGQANQPQHF,TGTGCCAGCAGGGCTGGACAGGCCAATCAGCCCCAGCATTTT
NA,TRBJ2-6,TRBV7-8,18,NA,CASSSRTAAISGANVLTF,TGTGCCAGCAGCTCCCGGACGGCTGCCATCTCTGGGGCCAACGTCCTGACTTTC
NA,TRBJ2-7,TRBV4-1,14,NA,CASSQVQDGYEQYF,TGCGCCAGCAGCCAAGTTCAGGACGGCTACGAGCAGTACTTC
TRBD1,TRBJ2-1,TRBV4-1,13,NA,CASTMTGGNEQFF,TGCGCCAGCACAATGACAGGGGGCAATGAGCAGTTCTTC
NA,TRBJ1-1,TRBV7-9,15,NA,CASSLDPGPNTEAFF,TGTGCCAGCAGCTTAGATCCGGGGCCGAACACTGAAGCTTTCTTT
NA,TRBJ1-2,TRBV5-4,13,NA,CASSLSGTYGYTF,TGTGCCAGCAGCTTGTCAGGGACCTATGGCTACACCTTC
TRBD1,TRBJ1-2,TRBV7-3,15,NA,CASSLSGTGDGGYTF,TGTGCCAGCAGCTTAAGCGGAACAGGGGATGGTGGCTACACCTTC
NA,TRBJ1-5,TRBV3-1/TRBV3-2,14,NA,CASSQGYSNQPQHF,TGTGCCAGCAGCCAGGGATATAGCAATCAGCCCCAGCATTTT
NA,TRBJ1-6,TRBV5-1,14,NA,CASSLAGSESPLHF,TGCGCCAGCAGCTTGGCCGGGAGCGAATCACCCCTCCACTTT
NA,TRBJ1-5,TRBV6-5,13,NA,CASNLERNQPQHF,TGTGCCAGCAACCTGGAAAGAAATCAGCCCCAGCATTTT
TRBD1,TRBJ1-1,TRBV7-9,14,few,CASSLLQGGTEAFF,TGTGCCAGCAGCCTCCTACAGGGGGGGACTGAAGCTTTCTTT
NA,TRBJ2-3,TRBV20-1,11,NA,CSANSTDTQYF,TGCAGTGCCAATTCTACTGATACGCAGTATTTT
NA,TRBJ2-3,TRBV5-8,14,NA,CASSLGPPTDTQYF,TGTGCCAGCAGCCTGGGGCCGCCCACAGATACGCAGTATTTT
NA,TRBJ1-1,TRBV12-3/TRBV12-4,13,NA,CASTLTGNTEAFF,TGTGCCAGCACCCTGACAGGGAACACTGAAGCTTTCTTT
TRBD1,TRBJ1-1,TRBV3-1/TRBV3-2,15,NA,CASSPHRGKNTEAFF,TGTGCCAGCAGCCCGCACAGGGGGAAGAACACTGAAGCTTTCTTT
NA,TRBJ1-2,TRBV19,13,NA,CASSIDSDYGYTF,TGTGCCAGTAGTATTGACAGTGACTATGGCTACACCTTC
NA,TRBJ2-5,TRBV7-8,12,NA,CASTRGKETQYF,TGTGCCAGCACCCGCGGAAAAGAGACCCAGTACTTC
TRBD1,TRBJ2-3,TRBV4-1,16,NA,CASSQEGTGGFDTQYF,TGCGCCAGCAGCCAAGAGGGGACAGGGGGATTTGATACGCAGTATTTT